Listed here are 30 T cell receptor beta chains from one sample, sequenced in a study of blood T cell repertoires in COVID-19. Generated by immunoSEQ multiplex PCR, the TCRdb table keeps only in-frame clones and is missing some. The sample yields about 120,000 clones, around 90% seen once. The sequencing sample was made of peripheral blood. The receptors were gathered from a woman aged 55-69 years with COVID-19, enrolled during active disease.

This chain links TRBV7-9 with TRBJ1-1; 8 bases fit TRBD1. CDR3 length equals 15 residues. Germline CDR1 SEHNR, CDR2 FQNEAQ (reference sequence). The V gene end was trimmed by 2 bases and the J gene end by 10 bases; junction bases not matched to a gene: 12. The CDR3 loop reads CASSLRGQVDRPAFF. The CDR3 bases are TGTGCCAGCAGCTTAAGGGGACAGGTAGACCGGCCAGCTTTCTTT.

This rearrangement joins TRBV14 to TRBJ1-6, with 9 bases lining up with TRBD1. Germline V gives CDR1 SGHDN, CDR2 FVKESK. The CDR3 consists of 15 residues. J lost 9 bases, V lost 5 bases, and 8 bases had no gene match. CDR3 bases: TGTGCCAGCAGCGCCGCGGGACAGGGTAGTTCACCCCTCCACTTT. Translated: CASSAAGQGSSPLHF.

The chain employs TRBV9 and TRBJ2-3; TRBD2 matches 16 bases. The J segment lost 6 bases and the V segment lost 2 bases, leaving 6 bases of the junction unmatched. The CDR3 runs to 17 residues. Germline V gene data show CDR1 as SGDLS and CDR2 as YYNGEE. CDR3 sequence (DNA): TGTGCCAGCAGCGTTACCGGGACTAGCGGGGGGGCGGATACGCAGTATTTT. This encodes CASSVTGTSGGADTQYF.

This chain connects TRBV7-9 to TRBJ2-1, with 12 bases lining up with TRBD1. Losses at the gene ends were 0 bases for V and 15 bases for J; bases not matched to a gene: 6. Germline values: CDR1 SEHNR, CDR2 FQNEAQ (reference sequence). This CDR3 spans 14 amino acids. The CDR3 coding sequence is TGTGCCAGCAGCTTAGCTGGGACAGGGGGCAGCGGGTTCTTC. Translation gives CASSLAGTGGSGFF.

The CDR3 here is CASSYFTSGGAHEQFF. The CDR3 DNA follows: TGTGCCAGCAGTTACTTCACTAGCGGGGGGGCACATGAGCAGTTCTTC. The rearrangement joins TRBV6-5 to TRBJ2-1; 13 bases are a match to TRBD2. Per germline, CDR1 MNHEY and CDR2 SVGAGI. The junction had 5 bases not matched to a gene; V was cut back by 1 base and J by 8 bases. The CDR3 is 16 residues long.

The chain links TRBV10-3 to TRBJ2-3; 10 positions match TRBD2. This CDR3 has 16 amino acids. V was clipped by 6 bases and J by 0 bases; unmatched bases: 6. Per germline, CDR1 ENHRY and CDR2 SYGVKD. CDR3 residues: CAIRASGGVSTDTQYF. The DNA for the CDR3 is TGTGCCATCAGGGCTAGCGGGGGTGTTAGCACAGATACGCAGTATTTT.

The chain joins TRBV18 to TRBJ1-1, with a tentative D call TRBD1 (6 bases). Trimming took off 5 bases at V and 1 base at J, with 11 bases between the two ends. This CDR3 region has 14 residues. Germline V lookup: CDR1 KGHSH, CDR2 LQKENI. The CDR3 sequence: CASSSGQTNTEAFF. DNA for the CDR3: TGTGCCAGCTCATCGGGACAAACGAACACTGAAGCTTTCTTT. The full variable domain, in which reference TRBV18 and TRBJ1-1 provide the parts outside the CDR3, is NAGVMQNPRHLVRRRGQEARLRCSPMKGHSHVYWYRQLPEEGLKFMVYLQKENIIDESGMPKERFSAEFPKEGPSILRIQQVVRGDSAAYFCASSSGQTNTEAFFGQGTRLTVV.

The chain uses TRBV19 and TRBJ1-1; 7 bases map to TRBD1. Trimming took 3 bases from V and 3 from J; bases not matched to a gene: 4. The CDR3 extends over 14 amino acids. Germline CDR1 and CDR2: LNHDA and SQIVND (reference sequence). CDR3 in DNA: TGTGCCAGTAGTATTAATACAGGGGACACTGAAGCTTTCTTT. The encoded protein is CASSINTGDTEAFF.

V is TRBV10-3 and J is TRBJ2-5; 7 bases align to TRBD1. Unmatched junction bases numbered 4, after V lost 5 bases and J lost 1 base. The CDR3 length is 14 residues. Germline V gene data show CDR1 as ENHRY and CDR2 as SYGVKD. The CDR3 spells CAISPWDSQETQYF. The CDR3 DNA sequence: TGTGCCATCAGTCCCTGGGACAGCCAAGAGACCCAGTACTTC.

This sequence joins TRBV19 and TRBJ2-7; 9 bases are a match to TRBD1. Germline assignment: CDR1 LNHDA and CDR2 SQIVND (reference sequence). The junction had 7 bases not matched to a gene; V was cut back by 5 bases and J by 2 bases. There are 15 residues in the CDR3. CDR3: CASSLMNRGPYEQYF. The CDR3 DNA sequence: TGTGCCAGTAGTTTGATGAACAGGGGGCCCTACGAGCAGTACTTC.

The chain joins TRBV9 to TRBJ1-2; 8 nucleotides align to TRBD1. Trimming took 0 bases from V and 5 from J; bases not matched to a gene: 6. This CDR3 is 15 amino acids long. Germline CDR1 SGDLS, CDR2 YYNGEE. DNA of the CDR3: TGTGCCAGCAGCGTAGATAACAGGGGGGCGTATGGCTACACCTTC. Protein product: CASSVDNRGAYGYTF.

This chain's CDR3 is CASSRVTGDVGFDGYTF. The CDR3 DNA sequence: TGTGCCAGCAGCCGTGTAACAGGGGATGTAGGGTTTGATGGCTACACCTTC. The chain carries TRBV3-1 (or the pseudogene TRBV3-2) and TRBJ1-2, with TRBD1 matching 7 bases. The CDR3 has 17 residues. The junction had 17 bases not matched to a gene; V was cut back by 4 bases and J by 6 bases. Germline CDR1 and CDR2: LGHDT and YNNKEL (reference sequence).

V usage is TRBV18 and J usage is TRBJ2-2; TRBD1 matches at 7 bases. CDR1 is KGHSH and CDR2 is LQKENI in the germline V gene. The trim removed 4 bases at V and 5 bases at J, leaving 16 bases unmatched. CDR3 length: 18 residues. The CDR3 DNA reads TGTGCCAGCTCACTGCTGTTCATCCGGGACAGCATTACCGGGGAGCTGTTTTTT. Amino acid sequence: CASSLLFIRDSITGELFF.

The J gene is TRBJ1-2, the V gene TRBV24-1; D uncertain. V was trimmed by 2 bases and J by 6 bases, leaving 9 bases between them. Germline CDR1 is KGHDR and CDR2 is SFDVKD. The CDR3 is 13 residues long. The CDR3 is CATSDSRQNGYTF. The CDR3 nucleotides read TGTGCCACCAGTGATTCCCGACAAAATGGCTACACCTTC.

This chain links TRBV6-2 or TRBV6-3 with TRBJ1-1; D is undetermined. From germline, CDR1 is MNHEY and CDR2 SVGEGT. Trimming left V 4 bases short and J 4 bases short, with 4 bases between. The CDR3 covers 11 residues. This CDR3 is CASSSGTEAFF. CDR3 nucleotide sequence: TGTGCCAGCAGTTCAGGCACTGAAGCTTTCTTT.

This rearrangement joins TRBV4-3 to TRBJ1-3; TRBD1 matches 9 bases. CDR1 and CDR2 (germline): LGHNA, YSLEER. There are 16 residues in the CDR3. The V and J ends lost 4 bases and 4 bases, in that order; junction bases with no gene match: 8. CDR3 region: CASSRYGQGPGNTIYF. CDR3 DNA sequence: TGCGCCAGCAGCCGATATGGACAGGGGCCAGGAAACACCATATATTTT.

CDR3 sequence (DNA): TGTGCCAGTAGTACCGGACTAGCGGGGGGGCAGACCCAGTACTTC. It codes for CASSTGLAGGQTQYF. This chain links TRBV19 with TRBJ2-5, with TRBD2 matching over 15 bases. V was clipped by 4 bases and J by 6 bases; unmatched bases: 3. The CDR3 is 15 amino acids. The germline gives CDR1 LNHDA, CDR2 SQIVND (reference sequence).

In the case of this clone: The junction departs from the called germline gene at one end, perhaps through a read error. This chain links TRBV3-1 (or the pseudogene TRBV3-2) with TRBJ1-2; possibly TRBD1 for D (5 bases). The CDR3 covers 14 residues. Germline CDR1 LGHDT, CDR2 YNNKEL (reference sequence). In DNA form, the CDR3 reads TGTGCCAGCACCCAAGGGGCGCTAAACTATGGCTACACCTTC. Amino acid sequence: CASTQGALNYGYTF.

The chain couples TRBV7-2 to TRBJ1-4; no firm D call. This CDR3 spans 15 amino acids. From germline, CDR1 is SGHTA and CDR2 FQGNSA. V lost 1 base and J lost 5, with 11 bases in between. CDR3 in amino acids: CASSLDGGRNEKLFF. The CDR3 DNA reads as TGTGCCAGCAGCTTAGATGGAGGGAGGAATGAAAAACTGTTTTTT.

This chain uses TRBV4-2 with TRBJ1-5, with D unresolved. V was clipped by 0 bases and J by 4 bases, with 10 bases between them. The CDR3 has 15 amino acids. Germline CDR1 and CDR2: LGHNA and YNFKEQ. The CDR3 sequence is CASSQDIRVNQPQHF. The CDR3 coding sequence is TGTGCCAGCAGCCAAGATATCCGGGTTAATCAGCCCCAGCATTTT.

The CDR3 DNA is TGCGCCAGCAGCCCGACGGGGGGATGGGAAAAACTGTTTTTT. Translation: CASSPTGGWEKLFF. The chain carries TRBV5-1 and TRBJ1-4, with a weak D call TRBD1 (5 bases). There are 14 residues in the CDR3. Trimming removed 4 bases from V and 8 bases from J, with 15 bases in between. From germline, CDR1 is SGHRS and CDR2 YFSETQ.

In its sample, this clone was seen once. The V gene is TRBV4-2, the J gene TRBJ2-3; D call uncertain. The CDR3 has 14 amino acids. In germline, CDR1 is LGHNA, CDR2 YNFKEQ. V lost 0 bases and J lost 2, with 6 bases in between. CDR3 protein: CASSQDRYTDTQYF. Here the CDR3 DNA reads TGTGCCAGCAGCCAAGATCGCTACACAGATACGCAGTATTTT.

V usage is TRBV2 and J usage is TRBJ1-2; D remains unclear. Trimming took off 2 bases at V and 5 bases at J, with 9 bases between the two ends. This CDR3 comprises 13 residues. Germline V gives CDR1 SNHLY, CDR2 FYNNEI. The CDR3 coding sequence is TGTGCCAGCAGTGAACTAGCCAGATATGGCTACACCTTC. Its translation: CASSELARYGYTF.

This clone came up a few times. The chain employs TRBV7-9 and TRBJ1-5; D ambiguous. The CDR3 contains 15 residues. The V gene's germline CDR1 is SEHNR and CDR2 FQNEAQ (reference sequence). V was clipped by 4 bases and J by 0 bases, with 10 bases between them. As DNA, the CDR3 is TGTGCCAGCAGCTCCGGACGGGATAGCAATCAGCCCCAGCATTTT. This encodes CASSSGRDSNQPQHF.

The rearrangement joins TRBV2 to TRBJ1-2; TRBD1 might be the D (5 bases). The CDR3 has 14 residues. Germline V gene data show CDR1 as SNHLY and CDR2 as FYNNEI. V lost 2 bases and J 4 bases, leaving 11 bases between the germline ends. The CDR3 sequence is CASSEHPGPYGYTF. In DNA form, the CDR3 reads TGTGCCAGCAGTGAACACCCAGGGCCCTATGGCTACACCTTC.

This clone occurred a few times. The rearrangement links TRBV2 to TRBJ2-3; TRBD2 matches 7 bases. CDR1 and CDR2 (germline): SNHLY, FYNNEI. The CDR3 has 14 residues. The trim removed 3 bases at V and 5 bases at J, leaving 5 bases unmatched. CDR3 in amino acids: CASSESAGLDTQYF. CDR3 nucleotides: TGTGCCAGCAGTGAGTCAGCGGGGTTAGATACGCAGTATTTT.

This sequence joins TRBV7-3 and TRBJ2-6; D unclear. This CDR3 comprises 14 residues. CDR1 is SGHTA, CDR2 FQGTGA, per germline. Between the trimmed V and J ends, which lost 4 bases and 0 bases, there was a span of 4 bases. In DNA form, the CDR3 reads TGTGCCAGCAGCTCGAGCTCTGGGGCCAACGTCCTGACTTTC. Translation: CASSSSSGANVLTF.

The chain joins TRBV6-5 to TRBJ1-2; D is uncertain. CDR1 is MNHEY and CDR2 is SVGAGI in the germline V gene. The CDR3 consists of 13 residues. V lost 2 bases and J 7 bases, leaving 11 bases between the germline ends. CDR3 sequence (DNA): TGTGCCAGCAGTTACAATTCCGTCGGTGGCTACACCTTC. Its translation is CASSYNSVGGYTF.

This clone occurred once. The CDR3 nucleotides are TGTGCCAGCAGCTTAGGGGGGCTAATGAGCAATCAGCCCCAGCATTTT. This encodes CASSLGGLMSNQPQHF. V and J are TRBV7-2 and TRBJ1-5; possibly TRBD1 for D (6 bases). This CDR3 has 16 residues. V lost 1 base and J 1 base, leaving 11 bases between the germline ends. Germline V gene sequence: CDR1 SGHTA, CDR2 FQGNSA. The entire variable domain, with the rest obtained from reference TRBV7-2 and TRBJ1-5, is as follows: GAGVSQSPSNKVTEKGKDVELRCDPISGHTALYWYRQSLGQGLEFLIYFQGNSAPDKSGLPSDRFSAERTGGSVSTLTIQRTQQEDSAVYLCASSLGGLMSNQPQHFGDGTRLSIL.

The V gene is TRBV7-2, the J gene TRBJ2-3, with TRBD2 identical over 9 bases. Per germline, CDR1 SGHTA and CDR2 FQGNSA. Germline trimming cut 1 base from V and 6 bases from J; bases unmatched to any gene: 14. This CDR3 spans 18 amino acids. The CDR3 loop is CASSLGPSGVGFADTQYF. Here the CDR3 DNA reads TGTGCCAGCAGCTTAGGACCTAGCGGGGTGGGGTTCGCGGATACGCAGTATTTT.